The 15 T cell receptor beta chains listed next were all sequenced from one sample in a study of fetal regulatory T cell absence and autoimmunity. The repertoire was sequenced with immunoSEQ multiplex PCR; TCRdb's copy has only in-frame clones and lacks some. The sample has 95,000 to 100,000 clones; less than 80% are singletons. The source material was pancreas tissue. The source is a male donor with IPEX syndrome.

The CDR3 protein is CATSRVEGWASGYTDTQYF. The CDR3 region has the DNA TGTGCCACCAGCAGAGTGGAGGGTTGGGCTAGCGGTTACACAGATACGCAGTATTTT. The V call is TRBV15, the J call TRBJ2-3, with 7 bases fitting TRBD2. The CDR3 runs to 19 residues. In germline, CDR1 is LNHNV, CDR2 YYDKDF (reference sequence). The J segment lost 2 bases and the V segment lost 1 base, leaving 15 bases of the junction unmatched. The whole variable domain, remainder taken from reference TRBV15 and TRBJ2-3, is DAMVIQNPRYQVTQFGKPVTLSCSQTLNHNVMYWYQQKSSQAPKLLFHYYDKDFNNEADTPDNFQSRRPNTSFCFLDIRSPGLGDTAMYLCATSRVEGWASGYTDTQYFGPGTRLTVL.

The chain employs TRBV6-5 and TRBJ1-1, with TRBD1 matching 7 bases. The CDR3 contains 14 residues. Trimming removed 6 bases from V and 1 base from J; junction bases left unmatched: 5. Germline V gene lookup returns CDR1 MNHEY and CDR2 SVGAGI. The CDR3 is CASSEGASNTEAFF. CDR3 nucleotides: TGTGCCAGCAGCGAGGGGGCTTCGAACACTGAAGCTTTCTTT.

This clone has ten or more counts. J is TRBJ2-4 and V is TRBV7-9, with TRBD1 as a possible D gene (5 bases). The CDR3 is 16 residues long. V was pared by 1 base and J by 0 bases, with 10 bases between. Per the germline V gene, CDR1 is SEHNR and CDR2 is FQNEAQ (reference sequence). This CDR3 is CASSLGSGLAKNIQYF. Written as DNA, the CDR3 is TGTGCCAGCAGCTTAGGGTCAGGGTTAGCCAAAAACATTCAGTACTTC.

In this sample, this clone turned up a few times. This sequence joins TRBV11-3 and TRBJ2-5, with 9 bases lining up with TRBD1. CDR1 and CDR2 from the germline V gene are SGHNT and YENEEA. The CDR3 has 16 amino acids. V lost 5 bases and J lost 4; bases outside the gene matches: 11. The DNA for the CDR3 is TGTGCCAGCAGCGACAGGGACAGGGCGGAGGGAGAGACCCAGTACTTC. This gives the protein CASSDRDRAEGETQYF.

CDR3 nucleotide sequence: TGTGCCAGCAGTTACGGACAGGGCTATCAGCCCCAGCATTTT. Translated, it gives CASSYGQGYQPQHF. The rearrangement uses TRBV6-5 and TRBJ1-5; the match to TRBD1 covers 8 bases. Per the germline V gene, CDR1 is MNHEY and CDR2 is SVGAGI. The junction had 2 bases not matched to a gene; V was cut back by 2 bases and J by 5 bases. This CDR3 is 14 amino acids long.

For the CDR3, the DNA is TGCGCCAGCAGCCAAGGGCTAAACTACGAGCAGTACTTC. Encoded protein: CASSQGLNYEQYF. The chain has TRBV4-1 and TRBJ2-7; D unresolved. Germline V gene data show CDR1 as MGHRA and CDR2 as YSYEKL. CDR3 length: 13 amino acids. The germline V and J ends were trimmed by 1 base and 3 bases, with 7 bases remaining between them.

V and J are TRBV30 and TRBJ2-5; D might be TRBD2 (7 bases). Germline CDR1 is GTSNPN and CDR2 is SVGIG (reference sequence). The CDR3 totals 16 residues. Deletions cut 5 bases from V and 5 bases from J, with 24 bases between. CDR3 nucleotides: TGTGCCTGGGAGATGATCCCGGGGGGCCGCGAGGAGACCCAGTACTTC. Translating gives CAWEMIPGGREETQYF.

This rearrangement joins TRBV6-6 to TRBJ1-1; TRBD1 agrees at 7 bases. CDR1 and CDR2 from the germline V gene are MNHNY and SVGAGI (reference sequence). V shed 2 bases, J shed 13 bases, and the junction held 7 bases outside the gene matches. The CDR3 consists of 12 residues. CDR3 region: CASSYETGNDFF. The CDR3 region has the DNA TGTGCCAGCAGTTACGAGACAGGGAACGATTTCTTT.

The rearrangement links TRBV6-1 to TRBJ2-3; D is unresolved. The germline V gene has CDR1 MNHNS and CDR2 SASEGT. The V and J ends lost 11 bases and 1 base respectively, with 16 bases between them. The CDR3 runs 14 residues. In DNA, the CDR3 is TGTGCCGCCTTAGTGGGGTTGGGCACAGATACGCAGTATTTT. This encodes CAALVGLGTDTQYF.

The chain has TRBV30 and TRBJ2-1; TRBD2 matches at 11 bases. The germline V gene encodes CDR1 GTSNPN and CDR2 SVGIG (reference sequence). V was clipped by 3 bases and J by 11 bases; unmatched bases: 6. The CDR3 runs 13 residues. CDR3 sequence reads: CAWRELAGAQQFF. As DNA, the CDR3 is TGTGCCTGGAGGGAACTAGCGGGGGCCCAGCAGTTCTTC.

J is TRBJ2-7 and V is TRBV11-2, with 8 bases aligning to TRBD1. V was clipped by 5 bases and J by 7 bases; unmatched bases: 7. The CDR3 is 13 amino acids. CDR1 and CDR2 (germline): SGHAT, FQNNGV. CDR3 protein: CASSQGQGGEQYF. DNA of the CDR3: TGTGCCAGCAGCCAAGGACAGGGTGGGGAGCAGTACTTC.

The CDR3 DNA sequence: TGTGCCAGTAGACTAGCGGGAGGGTCCTACGAGCAGTACTTC. It is translated as CASRLAGGSYEQYF. The gene calls are TRBV19 and TRBJ2-7; the match to TRBD2 covers 13 bases. V dropped 6 bases and J dropped 1; count of bases not matched to a gene: 0. This CDR3 is 14 amino acids long. Germline CDR1 reads LNHDA; CDR2 reads SQIVND (reference sequence).

V is TRBV7-8 and J is TRBJ1-1; D not resolved. The CDR3 has 15 amino acids. From germline, CDR1 is SGHVS and CDR2 FQNEAQ. V was clipped by 2 bases and J by 0 bases, with 10 bases between them. The CDR3 sequence: CASSLIEAMNTEAFF. In DNA form, the CDR3 reads TGTGCCAGCAGCTTAATTGAGGCGATGAACACTGAAGCTTTCTTT.

The rearrangement uses TRBV29-1 and TRBJ2-3, with 11 positions matching TRBD2. Germline V lookup: CDR1 SQVTM, CDR2 ANQGSEA. The CDR3 length is 18 residues. V lost 0 bases, J lost 0 bases, and 8 bases stayed unmatched. The CDR3 sequence is CSVEDPASGGSSTDTQYF. In DNA form, the CDR3 reads TGCAGCGTTGAAGATCCGGCTAGCGGGGGGTCTAGCACAGATACGCAGTATTTT.

V is TRBV5-4 and J is TRBJ1-2; 8 bases match TRBD1. The CDR3 has 13 amino acids. Germline loops: CDR1 SGHNT, CDR2 YYREEE (reference sequence). The V and J ends lost 4 bases and 8 bases, in that order; junction bases with no gene match: 7. CDR3 sequence (DNA): TGTGCCAGCAGCCCGGACAGGGTGGGGGGCTACACCTTC. Protein sequence: CASSPDRVGGYTF.